This T cell receptor (beta chain) was retrieved from a study of CD8 T cells in ankylosing spondylitis. Trimming cost V 4 bases and J 1 base, with 13 bases left between them. The CDR3 is 15 residues long. Germline CDR1 reads SGHRS; CDR2 reads YFSETQ. The study, taken as a whole, reports: Characteristic of ankylosing spondylitis blood, it appeared, was a TCR beta motif comprising about 8 highly homologous variants. Reportedly, disease-linked clones are significantly enriched in ankylosing spondylitis patients' matched synovial fluid.

Quantitative 5'-RACE with molecular barcodes produced the TCR beta libraries. TCRdb independently ran MiXCR on the 5' RACE reads; one entry per CDR3 protein. Of fewer than 550,000 distinct CDR3 sequences detected, under 5.5% appear once; the ten largest clones hold roughly 3.2%. At least ten counts were recorded for this clonotype. Its antigen is unidentified. Sequencing was performed on blood, either unsorted or a sorted T cell fraction (not recorded which). The chain employs TRBV5-1 and TRBJ2-3, with D possibly being TRBD2 (6 bases). This clonotype originated in a male donor with ankylosing spondylitis. The CDR3 here is CASSPGDWGTDTQYF. The CDR3 bases are TGCGCCAGCAGCCCCGGGGACTGGGGCACAGATACGCAGTATTTT.